This is a list of T cell receptor beta chains from one sample in a study of shared clonotypes between healthy human individuals. Data came from immunoSEQ multiplex PCR; TCRdb stores just in-frame clones and leaves some out. Among about 2,100,000 clones, 85% to 95% were seen once, and the ten largest hold about 1.8%. Sequencing was performed on naive CD8+ T cells from PBMCs. These receptors all stem from a man younger than 35 in good health. Some clones in this sample may be carry-over from other donors' samples. Both conserved end residues are part of each CDR3. A D gene is named only where the DNA matches it firmly. Rows give clone size only sometimes, using once, few, many, or a class for an expanded clone.

CDR3nt,CDR3aa,d_gene,v_gene,j_gene,abundance
TGCAGCGTTTCCCGTAGGAATTCCTACGAGCAGTACTTC,CSVSRRNSYEQYF,NA,TRBV29-1,TRBJ2-7,NA
TGTGCCAGCAGTTTATCGACAGGGGAGGTGGATCAGCCCCAGCATTTT,CASSLSTGEVDQPQHF,TRBD1,TRBV27,TRBJ1-5,NA
TGTGCCAGCAGTGCTATACGCCCTCCTAACTATGGCTACACCTTC,CASSAIRPPNYGYTF,NA,TRBV2,TRBJ1-2,NA
TGTGCCAGCAGCCAAGGACTACAAGAGACCCAGTACTTC,CASSQGLQETQYF,NA,TRBV4-2,TRBJ2-5,NA
TGTGCCAGCAGCGAGGATAGCGGGAGTTGGCCCTACGAGCAGTACTTC,CASSEDSGSWPYEQYF,TRBD2,TRBV9,TRBJ2-7,NA
TGTGCCAGCTCACCCATTCCAGGGAACACTGAAGCTTTCTTT,CASSPIPGNTEAFF,NA,TRBV18,TRBJ1-1,NA
TGTGCCAGCAGCTTAGCTCCCGAGACAGAGCAGTTCTTC,CASSLAPETEQFF,NA,TRBV7-7,TRBJ2-1,NA
TGCGCCAGCAGCTTCGAGACAGGGGGCACCCGAGTGAACACCGGGGAGCTGTTTTTT,CASSFETGGTRVNTGELFF,TRBD1,TRBV5-1,TRBJ2-2,once
TGTGCCAGCAGTTCCCGGACGTGGGAGACCCAGTACTTC,CASSSRTWETQYF,NA,TRBV27,TRBJ2-5,once
TGTGCCAGCAGTGAAGCGCAGGTACGAGGCTACGAGCAGTACTTC,CASSEAQVRGYEQYF,NA,TRBV6-1,TRBJ2-7,NA
TGTGCCAGCACCTCCCTGGGGAGGAATTCCAATGAGCAGTTCTTC,CASTSLGRNSNEQFF,NA,TRBV28,TRBJ2-1,NA
TGTGCCAGCAGACCCGGGCGACCTATGAACACTGAAGCTTTCTTT,CASRPGRPMNTEAFF,NA,TRBV28,TRBJ1-1,NA
TGTGCCAGCAGCGACAGGGGGATTGAAAAACTGTTTTTT,CASSDRGIEKLFF,TRBD1,TRBV7-9,TRBJ1-4,NA
TGTGCCAGCATCTCCAATTCCTACGAGCAGTACTTC,CASISNSYEQYF,NA,TRBV28,TRBJ2-7,many